This entry features one TCR beta chain sequence. This CDR3 has 15 residues. Trimming took 6 bases from V and 2 from J, leaving 13 bases between them. Germline V lookup: CDR1 SNHLY, CDR2 FYNNEI. TCRdb keeps only in-frame clones here, not all; method: immunoSEQ multiplex PCR. Of 86,000 or so clones listed, about 89% are singletons. The data stem from a study of blood T cell repertoires in COVID-19. The TCR sequence derives from a man between 45 and 60 years old with active or convalescent COVID-19. The rearrangement uses TRBV2 and TRBJ2-2; weak D call: TRBD1 (6 bases). Sequencing was performed on peripheral blood. In DNA, the CDR3 is TGTGCCAGCAGAAAAGGGGACACCAACACCGGGGAGCTGTTTTTT. This sequence encodes CASRKGDTNTGELFF.